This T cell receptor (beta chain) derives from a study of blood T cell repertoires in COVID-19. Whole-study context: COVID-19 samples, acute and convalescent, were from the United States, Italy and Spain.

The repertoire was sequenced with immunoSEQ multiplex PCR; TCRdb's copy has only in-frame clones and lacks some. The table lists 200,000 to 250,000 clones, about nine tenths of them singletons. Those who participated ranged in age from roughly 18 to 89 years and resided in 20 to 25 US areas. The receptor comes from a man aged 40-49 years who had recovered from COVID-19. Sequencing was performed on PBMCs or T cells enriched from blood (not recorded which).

DNA for the CDR3: TGTGCCATCAGTGGGGAGGGGTCCTCCTACGAGCAGTACTTC. This gives the protein CAISGEGSSYEQYF. V and J are TRBV10-3 and TRBJ2-7; 7 bases are a match to TRBD2. The junction had 3 bases not matched to a gene; V was cut back by 4 bases and J by 0 bases. Germline CDR1 and CDR2: ENHRY and SYGVKD. The CDR3 totals 14 residues.